This TCR beta chain was sequenced for a study of cytomegalovirus exposure and HLA in healthy donors. As for the study in general: Unique TCR beta sequences numbering about 100 million came from around 180 million T cells in an earlier analysis. The study placed over 65% of its approximately 430 genotyped donors in the Caucasian-associated ancestry cluster. Broader study findings: It was around 160 TCR beta chains that were listed as cytomegalovirus-associated.

Primers for the PCR totalled 60 Vbeta and 13 Jbeta. Sequenced by immunoSEQ multiplex PCR; TCRdb stores in-frame clones only, minus some. The sample shows approximately 140,000 clones, 60% to 80% of them seen only once. As for this clone: The antigen remains undetermined.

The germline V gene encodes CDR1 SEHNR and CDR2 FQNEAQ (reference sequence). This CDR3 is built from 16 residues. J gave up 6 bases and V 2 bases, and 12 bases lay outside the gene matches. The sample comprised PBMCs. The V gene is TRBV7-9, the J gene TRBJ2-7; 8 bases line up with TRBD1. This receptor was taken from a woman aged 40 to 50 in good health and CMV-seropositive. In DNA, the CDR3 is TGTGCCAGCAGCTTATACGGACAGGGAAAATCGGTCGAGCAGTACTTC. Protein sequence: CASSLYGQGKSVEQYF.